This T cell receptor (beta chain) was sequenced during a study of blood T cells in healthy people across ages (dated by TCRdb to the mid-2010s). Context from the whole study: In model experiments, template switching captured about one uniquely barcoded TCR beta cDNA molecule for every two T cells. Using deep sequencing normalized with unique cDNA molecular identifiers, the study measured how TCR beta repertoire diversity changes with age. Four age groups were formed from the donors: young (average around 15 years), middle-aged (just under 40), aged (roughly 56) and long-lived (approximately 80). To avoid experimental bias, donors of different ages were distributed randomly across sequencing lanes. For two donors (one aged 18 to 29 and one aged 80 or older), the study analyzed two additional independent replicas of 1 million unique cDNA reads from the same blood draw. The paper as a whole reports these results and caveats: Observed TCR beta diversity correlated strongly with the percentage of naive T cells measured by flow cytometry. Bulk unsorted PBMC profiling prevented conclusive comparison of naive and antigen-experienced compartments. The CMV infection status of donors was not known, potentially confounding age-related changes in expanded clonotypes. Compared with the aged group, the long-lived group had more naive CD4+ T cells, fewer expanded clones and increased TCR diversity, suggesting age selection. Estimates of total diversity based on one million sequenced T cells were regarded as lower bounds and as underestimates. As age increased, observed TCR beta diversity per million T cells dropped in a roughly linear way, and a significant reduction was already evident by age 40.

Systemically healthy Caucasian individuals from Russia, approximately 39 in total and aged about 6 to 100 years, were included as donors. About 9.1 milliliters of peripheral blood were collected from each donor into EDTA-treated Vacutainer tubes. PBMCs were isolated by Ficoll-Paque density-gradient centrifugation, with at least 7 million obtained per sample. Trizol reagent was used to extract total RNA from PBMCs, with at least 5.5 micrograms per sample. Naive CD45RAhigh/CD27high T cell percentages were measured by flow cytometry on a PBMC aliquot from every donor. The protocol used for the library was 5' RACE. Sequencing took place on an Illumina HiSeq 2500. A second PCR of roughly 6 to 12 cycles was performed with a sample-barcoded 5' primer and a J-beta primer mix. A unique molecular identifier was introduced onto each TCR beta cDNA molecule by a template-switch 5' adaptor carrying 12 random nucleotides. At least 3 million CDR3-containing paired-end reads were obtained from each sample. The Mint cDNA synthesis kit, primed by a TRBC-specific oligonucleotide, was used to synthesize first-strand cDNA from all RNA. Following uracil-DNA glycosylase treatment, a first 18-cycle PCR with universal primers M1SS and BC2_uni_R was performed on all cDNA. Turning to the authors' computational methods: Each sample was normalized by randomly selecting 1 million high-quality reads, each carrying a distinct molecular identifier. Reads sharing molecular identifiers were discarded rather than binned into consensus sequences. CDR3 identification, clonotype clustering and error correction used MiTCR with a Q25 quality threshold and the strictest error-elimination algorithm. Lower-bound total TCR beta diversity was estimated with a nonparametric unseen species model using Euler transformation. Through fastp at Q25 and MiXCR, TCRdb rebuilt clones from the public reads, retaining in-frame beta chains. Merged by CDR3 protein, the rows form single entries marked with the most common genes and DNA. For this entry, the V and J calls and clone size follow TCRdb and not the study's own pipeline. In this sample the table shows hundreds of thousands of distinct CDR3 sequences, 32% of which occur a single time. Roughly 15% of the sample lies in the top ten.

In the germline V gene, CDR1 corresponds to WSHSY and CDR2 to SAAADI. Measured from the cysteine to the phenylalanine, the CDR3 is 14 residues long. The DNA shown is the 42-base CDR3, in frame from base 1. V is pared back by 3 bases and J by 6 bases, with 14 bases lying between the germline termini. This clonotype was seen repeatedly, ten times or more. What this receptor recognizes is not known. Per-nucleotide qualities are absent, and no much larger clonotype sits a single base away. The origin of this receptor is a woman aged 80 or older in good health. Donor details come from another sample of the same person, matched by shared clones. Specimen: blood. The chain is made from TRBV10-2 and TRBJ1-1; no D segment can be confidently identified. The nucleotide sequence reads TGCGCCAGCAGTGAAACCCTGGGCGTCGCTGAAGCTTTCTTT. It is translated as CASSETLGVAEAFF.